A single sample gave rise to the 16 T cell receptor beta chains below, sequenced in a study of glioma-infiltrating T cells after dendritic cell vaccination. Sequencing was performed with immunoSEQ multiplex PCR; in TCRdb, only in-frame clones are kept and a portion is missing. The table records some 90,000 clones, 75% to 90% of them present only once. Time point in this sample: after dendritic cell vaccination, including at tumor progression/relapse. This specimen was blood, taken after dendritic cell vaccination. Every receptor here comes from a human donor with glioblastoma.

The V and J genes are TRBV2 and TRBJ2-3; the D gene is possibly TRBD2 (5 bases). The V and J ends lost 7 bases and 0 bases respectively, with 11 bases between them. Germline V gene lookup returns CDR1 SNHLY and CDR2 FYNNEI. This CDR3 comprises 14 residues. The CDR3 nucleotides are TGTGCCAGCACCGCCCGGACTAGCACAGATACGCAGTATTTT. Encoded protein: CASTARTSTDTQYF.

The rearrangement joins TRBV5-1 to TRBJ1-1, with 7 bases identical to TRBD1. V gave up 0 bases and J gave up 6 bases; unmatched junction bases: 11. This CDR3 has 16 amino acids. CDR1 and CDR2 from the germline V gene are SGHRS and YFSETQ. The CDR3 is CASSLGQGLPTPEAFF. The DNA for the CDR3 is TGCGCCAGCAGCTTGGGACAGGGTTTGCCTACCCCTGAAGCTTTCTTT.

The chain uses TRBV7-8 and TRBJ2-7; TRBD2 matches 7 bases. CDR3 length: 13 amino acids. Germline V lookup: CDR1 SGHVS, CDR2 FQNEAQ. V dropped 5 bases and J dropped 4; count of bases not matched to a gene: 5. CDR3 protein: CASSPWGGYEQYF. CDR3 nucleotides: TGTGCCAGCAGCCCTTGGGGGGGGTACGAGCAGTACTTC.

This clone has a single count. The chain has TRBV19 and TRBJ1-3; tentatively, D is TRBD1 (6 bases). The CDR3 totals 16 residues. Germline V gives CDR1 LNHDA, CDR2 SQIVND (reference sequence). The V end was cut by 4 bases, the J end by 0 bases, with 13 bases between. In DNA, the CDR3 is TGTGCCAGTAGTAGGACAGTCTTTAGCTCTGGAAACACCATATATTTT. Residues: CASSRTVFSSGNTIYF.

V and J are TRBV27 and TRBJ2-4; no clear D. Trimming removed 1 base at V and 0 bases at J, with 16 bases between. The length of the CDR3 is 18 residues. From germline, CDR1 is MNHEY and CDR2 SMNVEV (reference sequence). The CDR3 nucleotides read TGTGCCAGCAGTTTATTAAACAGCCAGCTCGGAGCCAAAAACATTCAGTACTTC. Its translation: CASSLLNSQLGAKNIQYF.

This chain joins TRBV5-5 and TRBJ1-1, with D hard to call. The CDR3 covers 15 residues. CDR1 is SGHKS, CDR2 YYEKEE, per germline (reference sequence). V lost 1 base, J lost 0 bases, and 10 bases lay in between. The CDR3 loop is CASSLWAGMNTEAFF. In nucleotides, the CDR3 is TGTGCCAGCAGCTTGTGGGCAGGAATGAACACTGAAGCTTTCTTT.

The chain is built from TRBV11-2 and TRBJ2-1; 10 nucleotides line up with TRBD1. With 5 bases clipped from V and 8 bases from J, the junction kept 12 bases outside the gene matches. This CDR3 comprises 16 residues. CDR1 SGHAT and CDR2 FQNNGV come from the germline V gene. The CDR3 here is CASSASRTGGRYEQFF. The CDR3 coding sequence is TGTGCCAGCAGCGCCTCAAGGACAGGGGGGCGCTATGAGCAGTTCTTC.

The rearrangement uses TRBV30 and TRBJ2-1, with a tentative D call TRBD1 (5 bases). The CDR3 has 15 residues. Germline CDR1 GTSNPN, CDR2 SVGIG (reference sequence). The V and J ends lost 0 bases and 4 bases respectively, with 13 bases between them. Written as DNA, the CDR3 is TGTGCCTGGAGTGTTGTGGGGCCGGGTTACAATGAGCAGTTCTTC. Translating gives CAWSVVGPGYNEQFF.

The rearrangement uses TRBV21-1 and TRBJ2-7; TRBD1 was called by the table and not checked on the DNA. TRBV21-1 is noted as a pseudogene. This CDR3 has 12 amino acids. Written as DNA, the CDR3 is TGTGCCAGCAGCACAACAGGGTGCGAGCAGTACGTC. It encodes CASSTTGCEQYV.

The rearrangement links TRBV19 to TRBJ2-7, with 9 bases that match TRBD1. Germline-derived CDR1 and CDR2 are LNHDA and SQIVND (reference sequence). CDR3 length equals 15 residues. Trimming cost V 0 bases and J 4 bases; bases outside gene matches: 4. The CDR3, as DNA: TGTGCCAGTAGTATAGATGGCGACAGGGGGTACGAGCAGTACTTC. Its protein is CASSIDGDRGYEQYF.

V gene TRBV29-1 combines with J gene TRBJ1-2, with TRBD1 matching 9 bases. The CDR3 is 13 amino acids. The germline gives CDR1 SQVTM, CDR2 ANQGSEA. With 5 bases clipped from V and 2 bases from J, the junction kept 3 bases outside the gene matches. The CDR3 nucleotides are TGCAGCGTTCCCGGACAGGGGAACTATGGCTACACCTTC. It yields the protein CSVPGQGNYGYTF.

In its sample, this clone was seen once. CDR3 amino acids: CASSWTVLYGYTF. In DNA form, the CDR3 reads TGTGCCAGTAGTTGGACAGTGCTTTATGGCTACACCTTC. This chain links TRBV19 with TRBJ1-2; the D gene is possibly TRBD1 (6 bases). V shed 5 bases and J shed 5 bases, with 12 bases lying between them. This CDR3 is built from 13 residues. Looked up from germline, CDR1 is LNHDA and CDR2 is SQIVND (reference sequence).

V and J are TRBV19 and TRBJ1-5, with a possible D match to TRBD1 (6 bases). The germline CDR1 and CDR2 sequences are LNHDA and SQIVND (reference sequence). The V gene lost 7 bases and the J gene lost 4 bases, with 8 bases spanning the gap. The CDR3 runs 12 residues. CDR3 amino acids: CASTGENQPQHF. The CDR3 DNA is TGTGCCAGTACAGGGGAGAATCAGCCCCAGCATTTT.

The chain links TRBV29-1 to TRBJ1-2; 7 positions agree with TRBD1. V shed 6 bases, J shed 1 base, and the junction held 2 bases outside the gene matches. CDR3 length equals 12 residues. Germline V gene sequence: CDR1 SQVTM, CDR2 ANQGSEA. The chain's CDR3 is CSVGQNNYGYTF. DNA for the CDR3: TGCAGCGTGGGACAGAATAACTATGGCTACACCTTC.

For the CDR3, the DNA is TGTGCCAGCAGTTTGACAGGGACACGCACGCTTAACTATGGCTACACCTTC. It codes for CASSLTGTRTLNYGYTF. V usage is TRBV27 and J usage is TRBJ1-2, with TRBD1 identical over 7 bases. V dropped 3 bases and J dropped 1; count of bases not matched to a gene: 11. Germline V CDR1 and CDR2: MNHEY, SMNVEV (reference sequence). The CDR3 is 17 residues long.

The gene calls are TRBV2 and TRBJ1-3; 7 bases are shared with TRBD1. Trimming took 6 bases from V and 0 from J; bases not matched to a gene: 8. The CDR3 is 16 amino acids. Germline V gene lookup returns CDR1 SNHLY and CDR2 FYNNEI. For the CDR3, the DNA is TGTGCCAGCAGCCACAGGGGACTGAACTCTGGAAACACCATATATTTT. This translates into CASSHRGLNSGNTIYF.